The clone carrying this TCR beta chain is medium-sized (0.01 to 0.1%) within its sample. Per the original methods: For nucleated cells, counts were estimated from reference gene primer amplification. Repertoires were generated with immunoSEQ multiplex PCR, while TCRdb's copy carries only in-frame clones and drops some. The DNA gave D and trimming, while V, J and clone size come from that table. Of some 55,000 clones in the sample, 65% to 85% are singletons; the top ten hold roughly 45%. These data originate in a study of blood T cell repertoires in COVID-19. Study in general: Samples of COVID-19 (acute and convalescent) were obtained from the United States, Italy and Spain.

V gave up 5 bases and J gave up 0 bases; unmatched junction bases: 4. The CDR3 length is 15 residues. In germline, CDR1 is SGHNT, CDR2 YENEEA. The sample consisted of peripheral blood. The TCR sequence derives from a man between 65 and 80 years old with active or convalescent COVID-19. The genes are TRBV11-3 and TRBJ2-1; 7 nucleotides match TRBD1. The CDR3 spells CASSPGGSSYNEQFF. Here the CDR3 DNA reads TGTGCCAGCAGCCCAGGGGGTAGCTCCTACAATGAGCAGTTCTTC. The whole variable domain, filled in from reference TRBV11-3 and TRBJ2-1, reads EAGVVQSPRYKIIEKKQPVAFWCNPISGHNTLYWYLQNLGQGPELLIRYENEEAVDDSQLPKDRFSAERLKGVDSTLKIQPAELGDSAVYLCASSPGGSSYNEQFFGPGTRLTVL.